Following are 9 T cell receptor beta chains from one sample sequenced in a study of blood T cells in healthy people across ages. A second PCR of roughly 7 to 11 cycles used a sample-barcoded 5' primer and a J-beta primer mix. In TCRdb, the 5' RACE reads were re-called with MiXCR into one record per CDR3 protein. The sample yields some 550,000 distinct CDR3 sequences, around 50% seen once. The sample consisted of blood. The receptors stem from an elderly man in good health.

The CDR3 DNA is TGTGCCAGCAGTCACATCACCCCGTTGGGGGGTGGAGAGACCCAGTTCTTC. Translation: CASSHITPLGGGETQFF. This rearrangement joins TRBV27 to TRBJ2-1, with a tentative D call TRBD2 (6 bases). The germline V gene encodes CDR1 MNHEY and CDR2 SMNVEV (reference sequence). V was trimmed by 5 bases and J by 13 bases, leaving 30 bases between them. The CDR3 sequence is 17 residues long.

In this sample, this clonotype turned up a few times. The chain combines TRBV5-1 with TRBJ2-6, with D perhaps matching TRBD2 (7 bases). V was clipped by 3 bases and J by 4 bases, with 17 bases between them. This CDR3 comprises 17 residues. Looked up from germline, CDR1 is SGHRS and CDR2 is YFSETQ. CDR3 nucleotides: TGCGCCAGCAGCTACCGGCCAGGGGACTACGGGGCCAACGTCCTGACTTTC. Protein sequence: CASSYRPGDYGANVLTF.

The genes are TRBV9 and TRBJ2-7; tentatively, D is TRBD1 (5 bases). Trimming cost V 0 bases and J 2 bases, with 15 bases left between them. This CDR3 contains 16 residues. CDR1 and CDR2 from the germline V gene are SGDLS and YYNGEE. The CDR3 nucleotides read TGTGCCAGCAGCGTAGGGGGCTCGACTGCACCCTACGAGCAGTACTTC. Amino acids: CASSVGGSTAPYEQYF.

This clonotype occurred a few times. The rearrangement uses TRBV4-1 and TRBJ2-5, with a weak D call TRBD2 (5 bases). The J call may be faulty, since TRBJ2-7 better matches the DNA end. Germline values: CDR1 MGHRA, CDR2 YSYEKL. This CDR3 spans 14 amino acids. CDR3 loop: CASSQERGFDEQYF. DNA for the CDR3: TGCGCCAGCAGCCAAGAACGGGGTTTTGACGAGCAGTACTTC.

This clonotype was counted a few times. V usage is TRBV20-1 and J usage is TRBJ1-2, with unresolved D. The V and J ends lost 5 bases and 4 bases respectively, with 20 bases between them. The CDR3 totals 15 residues. Germline values: CDR1 DFQATT, CDR2 SNEGSKA (reference sequence). The CDR3 here is CSAPAPGFRGYGYTF. CDR3 nucleotides: TGCAGTGCTCCTGCGCCGGGATTTCGTGGCTATGGCTACACCTTC.

The V gene is TRBV7-2, the J gene TRBJ2-5; tentative D call: TRBD2 (5 bases). Per germline, CDR1 SGHTA and CDR2 FQGNSA. The ends were cut back, 4 bases at V and 5 bases at J, with 14 bases in the middle. This CDR3 comprises 14 residues. The CDR3 is CASSSTATGETQYF. The CDR3 region has the DNA TGTGCCAGCAGCTCGACTGCCACGGGGGAGACCCAGTACTTC.

This clonotype was counted many times. The CDR3 loop reads CASSRQESQPQHF. The DNA for the CDR3 is TGTGCCAGCAGTCGTCAGGAGAGTCAGCCCCAGCATTTT. The chain joins TRBV6-6 to TRBJ1-5; no clear D gene. V was shortened by 5 bases and J by 6 bases, with 11 bases between the two germline ends. Germline V gene data show CDR1 as MNHNY and CDR2 as SVGAGI (reference sequence). The CDR3 extends over 13 amino acids.

V and J are TRBV4-1 and TRBJ2-5; TRBD2 matches 7 bases. J was trimmed by 2 bases and V by 3 bases; bases with no gene match: 6. CDR1 is MGHRA and CDR2 is YSYEKL in the germline V gene. The CDR3 runs 15 residues. The CDR3 sequence is CASSHDGLGQETQYF. For the CDR3, the DNA is TGCGCCAGCAGCCACGACGGACTAGGACAAGAGACCCAGTACTTC.

The genes are TRBV9 and TRBJ1-4; no clear D. Trimming left V 1 base short and J 0 bases short, with 7 bases between. Germline V gives CDR1 SGDLS, CDR2 YYNGEE. The length of the CDR3 is 15 residues. The CDR3 here is CASSVKASTNEKLFF. The CDR3 DNA reads as TGTGCCAGCAGCGTAAAGGCGTCAACTAATGAAAAACTGTTTTTT.